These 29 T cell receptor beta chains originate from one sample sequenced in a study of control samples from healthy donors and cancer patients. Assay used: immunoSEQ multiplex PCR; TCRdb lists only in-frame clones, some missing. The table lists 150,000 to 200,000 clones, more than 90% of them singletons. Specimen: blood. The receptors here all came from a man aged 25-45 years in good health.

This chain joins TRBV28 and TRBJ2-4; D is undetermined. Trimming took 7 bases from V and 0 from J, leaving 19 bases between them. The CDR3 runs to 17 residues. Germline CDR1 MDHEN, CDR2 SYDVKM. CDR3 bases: TGTGCCAGCAACCTGGGTGGCGGACCTCTAGCCAAAAACATTCAGTACTTC. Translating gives CASNLGGGPLAKNIQYF.

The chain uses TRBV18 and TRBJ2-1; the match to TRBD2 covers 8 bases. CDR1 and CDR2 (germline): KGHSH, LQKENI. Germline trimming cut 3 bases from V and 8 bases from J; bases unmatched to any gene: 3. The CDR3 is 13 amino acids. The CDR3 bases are TGTGCCAGCTCACCGGGACTAGATCATGAGCAGTTCTTC. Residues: CASSPGLDHEQFF.

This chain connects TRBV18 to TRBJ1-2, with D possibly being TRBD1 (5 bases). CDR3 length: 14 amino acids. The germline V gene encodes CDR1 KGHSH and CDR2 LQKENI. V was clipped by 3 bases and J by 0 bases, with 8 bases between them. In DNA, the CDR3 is TGTGCCAGCTCACCGGGGGATTCTAACTATGGCTACACCTTC. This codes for CASSPGDSNYGYTF.

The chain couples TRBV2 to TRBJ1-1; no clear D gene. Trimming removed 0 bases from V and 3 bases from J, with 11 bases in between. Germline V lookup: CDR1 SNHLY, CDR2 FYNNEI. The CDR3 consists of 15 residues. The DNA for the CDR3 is TGTGCCAGCAGTGAAGCACCGGGGTCGGACACTGAAGCTTTCTTT. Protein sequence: CASSEAPGSDTEAFF.

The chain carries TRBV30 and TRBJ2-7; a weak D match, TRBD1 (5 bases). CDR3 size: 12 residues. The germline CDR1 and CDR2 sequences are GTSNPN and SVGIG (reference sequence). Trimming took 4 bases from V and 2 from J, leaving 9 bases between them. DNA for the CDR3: TGTGCCTGGAACGCAGGGCCCTACGAGCAGTACTTC. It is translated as CAWNAGPYEQYF.

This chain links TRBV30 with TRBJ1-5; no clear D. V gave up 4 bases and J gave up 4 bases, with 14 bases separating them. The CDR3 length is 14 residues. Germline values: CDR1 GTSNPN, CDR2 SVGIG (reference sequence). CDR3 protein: CAWTNPGRNQPQHF. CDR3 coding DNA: TGTGCCTGGACGAACCCGGGGAGGAATCAGCCCCAGCATTTT.

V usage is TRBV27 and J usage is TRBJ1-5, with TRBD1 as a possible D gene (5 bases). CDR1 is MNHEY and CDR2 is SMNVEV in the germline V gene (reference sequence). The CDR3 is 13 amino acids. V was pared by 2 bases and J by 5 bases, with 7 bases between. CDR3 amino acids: CASSLQGYQPQHF. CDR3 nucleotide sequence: TGTGCCAGCAGTTTACAGGGCTATCAGCCCCAGCATTTT.

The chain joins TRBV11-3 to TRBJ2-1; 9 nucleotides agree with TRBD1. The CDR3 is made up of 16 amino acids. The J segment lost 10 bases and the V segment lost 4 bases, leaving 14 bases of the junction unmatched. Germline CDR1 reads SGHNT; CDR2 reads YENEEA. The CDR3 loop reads CASSSLSGTGPMEQFF. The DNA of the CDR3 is TGTGCCAGCAGCTCTTTATCCGGGACAGGGCCTATGGAGCAGTTCTTC. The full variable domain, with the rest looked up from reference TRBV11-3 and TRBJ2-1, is EAGVVQSPRYKIIEKKQPVAFWCNPISGHNTLYWYLQNLGQGPELLIRYENEEAVDDSQLPKDRFSAERLKGVDSTLKIQPAELGDSAVYLCASSSLSGTGPMEQFFGPGTRLTVL.

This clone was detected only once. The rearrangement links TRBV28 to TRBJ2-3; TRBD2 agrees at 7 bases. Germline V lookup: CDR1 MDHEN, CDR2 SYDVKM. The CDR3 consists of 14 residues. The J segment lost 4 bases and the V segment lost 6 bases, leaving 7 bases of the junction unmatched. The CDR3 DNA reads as TGTGCCAGCAGCGAATGGGGGGGACCAGATACGCAGTATTTT. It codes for CASSEWGGPDTQYF.

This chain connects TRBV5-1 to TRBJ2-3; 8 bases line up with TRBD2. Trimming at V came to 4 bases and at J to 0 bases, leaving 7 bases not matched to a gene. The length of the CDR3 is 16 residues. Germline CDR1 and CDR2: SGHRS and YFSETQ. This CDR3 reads CASSRLAGISTDTQYF. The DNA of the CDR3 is TGCGCCAGCAGCAGATTAGCGGGAATAAGCACAGATACGCAGTATTTT.

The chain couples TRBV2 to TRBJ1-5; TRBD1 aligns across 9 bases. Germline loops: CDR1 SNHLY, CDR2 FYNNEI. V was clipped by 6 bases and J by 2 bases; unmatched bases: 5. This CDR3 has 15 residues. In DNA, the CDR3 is TGTGCCAGCAGGGAACAGGGGGCTGGCAATCAGCCCCAGCATTTT. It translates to CASREQGAGNQPQHF.

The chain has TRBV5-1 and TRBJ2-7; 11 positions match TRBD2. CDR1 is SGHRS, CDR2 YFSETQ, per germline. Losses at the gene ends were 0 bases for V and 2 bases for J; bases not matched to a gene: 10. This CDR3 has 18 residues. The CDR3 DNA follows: TGCGCCAGCAGCTTGGGAGGGCTAGCGGGAGGATTAGCCTACGAGCAGTACTTC. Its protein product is CASSLGGLAGGLAYEQYF. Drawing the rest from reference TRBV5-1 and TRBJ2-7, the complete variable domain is KAGVTQTPRYLIKTRGQQVTLSCSPISGHRSVSWYQQTPGQGLQFLFEYFSETQRNKGNFPGRFSGRQFSNSRSEMNVSTLELGDSALYLCASSLGGLAGGLAYEQYFGPGTRLTVT.

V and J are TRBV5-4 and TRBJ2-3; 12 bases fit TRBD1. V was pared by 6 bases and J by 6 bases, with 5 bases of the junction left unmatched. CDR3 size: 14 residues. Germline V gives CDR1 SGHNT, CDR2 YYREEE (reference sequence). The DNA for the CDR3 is TGTGCCAGCACGGGACAGGGGGCATTGGATACGCAGTATTTT. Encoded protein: CASTGQGALDTQYF.

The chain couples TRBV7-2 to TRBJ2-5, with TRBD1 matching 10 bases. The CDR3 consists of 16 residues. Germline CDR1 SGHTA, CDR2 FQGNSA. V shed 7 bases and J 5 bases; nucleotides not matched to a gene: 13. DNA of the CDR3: TGTGCCAGCACCGGATCCGGGACAGGGGTCGGGGAGACCCAGTACTTC. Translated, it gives CASTGSGTGVGETQYF.

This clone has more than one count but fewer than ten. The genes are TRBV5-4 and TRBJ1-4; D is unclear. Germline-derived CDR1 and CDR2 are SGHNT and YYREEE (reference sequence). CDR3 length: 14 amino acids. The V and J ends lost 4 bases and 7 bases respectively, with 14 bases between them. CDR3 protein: CASSGGVKGEKLFF. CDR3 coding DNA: TGTGCCAGCAGCGGCGGGGTAAAGGGTGAAAAACTGTTTTTT.

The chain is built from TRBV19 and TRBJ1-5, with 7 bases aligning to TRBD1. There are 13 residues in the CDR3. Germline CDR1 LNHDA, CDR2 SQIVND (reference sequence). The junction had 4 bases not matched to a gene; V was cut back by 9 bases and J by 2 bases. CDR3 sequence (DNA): TGTGCCAGCACCGGGACAGGCAATCAGCCCCAGCATTTT. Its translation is CASTGTGNQPQHF.

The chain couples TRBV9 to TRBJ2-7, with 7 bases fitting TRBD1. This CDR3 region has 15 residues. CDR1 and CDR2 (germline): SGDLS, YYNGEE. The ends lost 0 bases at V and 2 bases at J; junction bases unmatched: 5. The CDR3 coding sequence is TGTGCCAGCAGCGTAGCGGCCCAGGGGGCCTACGAGCAGTACTTC. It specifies CASSVAAQGAYEQYF.

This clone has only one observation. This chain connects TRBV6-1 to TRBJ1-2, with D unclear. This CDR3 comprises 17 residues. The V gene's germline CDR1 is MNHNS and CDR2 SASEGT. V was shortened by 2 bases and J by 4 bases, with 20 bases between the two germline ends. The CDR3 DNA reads TGTGCCAGCAGTGAATCGGAATTTCACACCAGAACCTATGGCTACACCTTC. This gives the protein CASSESEFHTRTYGYTF.

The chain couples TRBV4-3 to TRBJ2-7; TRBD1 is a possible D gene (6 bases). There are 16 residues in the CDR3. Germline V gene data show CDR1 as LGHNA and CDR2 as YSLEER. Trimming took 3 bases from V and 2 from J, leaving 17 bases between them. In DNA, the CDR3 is TGCGCCAGCAGCCAGGACCTGGGACAAACCCCCTACGAGCAGTACTTC. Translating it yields CASSQDLGQTPYEQYF.

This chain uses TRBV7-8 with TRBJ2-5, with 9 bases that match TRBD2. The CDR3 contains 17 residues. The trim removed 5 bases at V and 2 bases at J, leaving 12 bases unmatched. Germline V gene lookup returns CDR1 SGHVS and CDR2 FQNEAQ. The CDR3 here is CASSPLGASGAQETQYF. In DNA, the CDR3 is TGTGCCAGCAGCCCACTTGGCGCTAGCGGGGCACAAGAGACCCAGTACTTC.

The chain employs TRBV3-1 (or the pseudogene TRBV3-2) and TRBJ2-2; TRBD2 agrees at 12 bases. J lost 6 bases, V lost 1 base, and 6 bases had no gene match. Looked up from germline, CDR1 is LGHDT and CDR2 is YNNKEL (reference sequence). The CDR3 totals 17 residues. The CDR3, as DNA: TGTGCCAGCAGCCAAGGATCTAGCGGGAGGGCCGCCGGGGAGCTGTTTTTT. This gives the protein CASSQGSSGRAAGELFF.

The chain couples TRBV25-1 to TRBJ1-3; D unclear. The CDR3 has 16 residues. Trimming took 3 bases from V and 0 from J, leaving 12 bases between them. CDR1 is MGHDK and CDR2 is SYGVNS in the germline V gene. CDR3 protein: CASSDPDGRSGNTIYF. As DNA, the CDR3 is TGTGCCAGCAGTGACCCGGACGGCCGCTCTGGAAACACCATATATTTT.

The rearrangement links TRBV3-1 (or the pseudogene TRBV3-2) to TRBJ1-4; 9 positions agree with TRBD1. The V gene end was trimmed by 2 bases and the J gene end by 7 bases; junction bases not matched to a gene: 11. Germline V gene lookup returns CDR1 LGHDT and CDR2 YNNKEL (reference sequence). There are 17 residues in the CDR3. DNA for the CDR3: TGTGCCAGCAGCCAATCGTCCGGGACAGGGTTGGCTGAAAAACTGTTTTTT. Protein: CASSQSSGTGLAEKLFF.

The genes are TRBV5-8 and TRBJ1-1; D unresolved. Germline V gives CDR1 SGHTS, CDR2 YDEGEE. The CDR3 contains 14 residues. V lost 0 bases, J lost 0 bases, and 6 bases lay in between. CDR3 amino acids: CASSLVSVNTEAFF. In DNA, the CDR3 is TGTGCCAGCAGCTTGGTCTCAGTGAACACTGAAGCTTTCTTT.

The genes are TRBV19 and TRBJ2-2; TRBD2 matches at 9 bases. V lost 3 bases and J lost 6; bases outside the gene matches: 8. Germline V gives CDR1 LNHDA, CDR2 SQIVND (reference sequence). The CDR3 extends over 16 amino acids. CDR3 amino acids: CASSIPTAGGPGELFF. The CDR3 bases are TGTGCCAGTAGTATCCCCACTGCGGGAGGGCCCGGGGAGCTGTTTTTT.

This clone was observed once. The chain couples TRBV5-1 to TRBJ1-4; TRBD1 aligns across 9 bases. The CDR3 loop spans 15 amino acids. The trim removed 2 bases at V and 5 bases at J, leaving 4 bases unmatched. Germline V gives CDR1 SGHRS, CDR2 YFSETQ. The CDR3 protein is CASSFGDRENEKLFF. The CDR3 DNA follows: TGCGCCAGCAGCTTTGGGGACAGGGAAAATGAAAAACTGTTTTTT.

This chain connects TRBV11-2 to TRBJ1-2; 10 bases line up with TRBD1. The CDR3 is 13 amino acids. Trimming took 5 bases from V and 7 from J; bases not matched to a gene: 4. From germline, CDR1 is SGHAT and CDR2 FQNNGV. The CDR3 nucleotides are TGTGCCAGCAGCCGACAGGGGGCGGGTGGCTACACCTTC. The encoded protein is CASSRQGAGGYTF.

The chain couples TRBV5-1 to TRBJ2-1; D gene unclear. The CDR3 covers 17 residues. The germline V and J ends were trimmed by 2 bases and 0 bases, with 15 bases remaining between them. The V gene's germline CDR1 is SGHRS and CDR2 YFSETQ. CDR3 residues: CASSLKTGGSSYNEQFF. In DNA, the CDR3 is TGCGCCAGCAGCTTAAAGACCGGCGGTAGCTCCTACAATGAGCAGTTCTTC.

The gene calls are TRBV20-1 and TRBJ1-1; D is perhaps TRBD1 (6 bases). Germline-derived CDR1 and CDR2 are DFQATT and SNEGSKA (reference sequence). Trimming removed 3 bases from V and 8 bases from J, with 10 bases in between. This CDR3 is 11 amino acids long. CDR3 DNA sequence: TGCAGTGCTAGCCGGACAGAAGAAGCTTTCTTT. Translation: CSASRTEEAFF.